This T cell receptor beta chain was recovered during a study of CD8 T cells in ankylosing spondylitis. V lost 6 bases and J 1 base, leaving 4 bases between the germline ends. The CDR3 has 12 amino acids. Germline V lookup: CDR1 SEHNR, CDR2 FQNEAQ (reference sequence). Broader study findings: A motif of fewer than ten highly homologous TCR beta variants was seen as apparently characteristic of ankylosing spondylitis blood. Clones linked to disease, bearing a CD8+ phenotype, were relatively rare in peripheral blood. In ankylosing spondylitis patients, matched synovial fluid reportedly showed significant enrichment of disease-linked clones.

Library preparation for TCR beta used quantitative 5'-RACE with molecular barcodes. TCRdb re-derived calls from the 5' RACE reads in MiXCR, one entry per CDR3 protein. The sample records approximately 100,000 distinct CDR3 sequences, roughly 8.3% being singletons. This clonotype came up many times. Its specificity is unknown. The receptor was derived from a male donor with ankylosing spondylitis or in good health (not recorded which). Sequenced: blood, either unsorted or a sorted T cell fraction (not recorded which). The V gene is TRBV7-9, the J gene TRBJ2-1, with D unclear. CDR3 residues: CASRPSYNEQFF. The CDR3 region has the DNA TGTGCCAGCAGGCCGTCCTACAATGAGCAGTTCTTC.